This section outlines one T cell receptor beta chain sequence together with its context. The sample belongs to a study of shared T cell receptors in the human thymus. Trimming took 2 bases from V and 0 from J, leaving 12 bases between them. Germline lookup yields CDR1 SGHRS and CDR2 YFSETQ. The CDR3 has 16 residues. Using immunoSEQ multiplex PCR, the repertoire was profiled, and TCRdb retains in-frame clones only, with some absent. The sample holds over 450,000 clones; more than 75% are singletons and the top ten take around 0.012%. The same sample was also used in a study of human thymus T cells. As that report states: The study used thymus tissue resected during corrective heart surgery. Thymic repertoires from unrelated individuals overlapped highly, related research reported.

The specimen sequenced was thymocytes. This sequence was found in a boy younger than two with a congenital heart defect. This chain connects TRBV5-1 to TRBJ2-1, with D hard to call. The CDR3 sequence: CASSFEVNASYNEQFF. CDR3 in DNA: TGCGCCAGCAGCTTTGAGGTTAATGCCTCCTACAATGAGCAGTTCTTC.